This entry concerns a single T cell receptor (beta chain). There is no known antigen for this receptor. Per-nucleotide qualities are absent, and no much larger clonotype sits a single base away. From the cysteine up to the phenylalanine, the CDR3 has a length of 13 residues. Only the CDR3 region is kept as DNA, spanning 39 bases read in frame from base 1. Trimming takes 2 bases off V and 6 bases off J; junction bases not matched to a gene: 2. Taken from the germline V gene, the CDR1 and CDR2 loops are SGHRS and YFSETQ. These data belong to a study of cytomegalovirus exposure and HLA in healthy donors (dated by TCRdb to 2017 to 2019). A note on the overall study: According to a later analysis, the roughly 130 validation repertoires were produced on the same platform as the approximately 690 repertoires of the first cohort. Besides the first cohort of 500 to 700 subjects, a separate validation cohort made up of around 120 different subjects was used. The study aimed to test whether signatures of past pathogen exposure could be identified by cataloging public T cell receptors. To predict cytomegalovirus infection status, the study combined high-throughput TCR immunosequencing, statistical association of individual TCRs with disease status, and machine learning. The paper as a whole reports these results and caveats: A total of 164 TCR beta chains were listed by the study as associated with cytomegalovirus. In vitro tests confirmed that a few of the cytomegalovirus-associated TCR beta chains recognize cytomegalovirus antigens. Cytomegalovirus status was reported to be diagnosed by the classifier with high specificity and sensitivity in both the original and validation cohorts. Of the cluster scores, roughly 95% were above 0 in a later analysis, which found that TCRs clustered in the first cohort also tended to co-occur in the 110 or so validation repertoires. All 120 or so repertoires were used to score co-occurrence in the validation cohort in a later analysis, because that analysis had no HLA typing for the cohort. Across donors, most TCR sequences were observed very rarely, whereas some public TCRs were present in many individuals. It was suggested by the authors that the approach could potentially be generalized to other disease states and immunological phenotypes.

The donors were included in the validation cohort of some 110 subjects, a group kept apart from the roughly 700-subject first cohort. The library relied on the immunoSEQ multiplex PCR assay. Per the authors' processing: A statistical classification framework was developed to diagnose cytomegalovirus status using the catalog of TCR beta chain sequences. TCRdb's version of the immuneACCESS table is confined to in-frame rearrangements and falls short of the full clone set. An unresolved V gene accounts for under half of the shortfall where checked; the remainder is of unknown origin. V, J and clone size reflect that table, while D and trimming were determined from the DNA. This sample lists fewer than 200,000 clones; about nine tenths were detected once. The ten largest make up 5% to 7% of the sample.

Sequencing input: PBMCs. The TCR was taken from a woman aged 30 to 39 in good health and CMV-seronegative. The receptor chain draws on TRBV5-1 and TRBJ2-7, and 10 bases in between align with TRBD1. At the DNA level, the sequence is TGCGCCAGCAGCTTCGGACAGGGGGGCGAGCAGTACTTC. Its translation is CASSFGQGGEQYF. Full variable domain (CDR3 extended with the reference TRBV5-1 and TRBJ2-7 proteins): KAGVTQTPRYLIKTRGQQVTLSCSPISGHRSVSWYQQTPGQGLQFLFEYFSETQRNKGNFPGRFSGRQFSNSRSEMNVSTLELGDSALYLCASSFGQGGEQYFGPGTRLTVT.